The 32 T cell receptor beta chains reported below all come from one sample, sequenced in a study of vaccination effects on CD4 cells after COVID-19. No antigen is known for these receptors. Sequencing was preceded by expansion of antigen-specific CD4+ T cells with viral peptide pools in the ViraFEST assay. Subsequent to 10 days of culture, CD4+ T cells were isolated. BNT162b2 vaccine or mRNA-1273 vaccine was given to participants in two doses. Profiled with immunoSEQ multiplex PCR; TCRdb holds only in-frame clones, not every one. The sample contains around 20,000 clones, around 76% of which appear only once. The specimen comprised CD4+ T cells from PBMCs cultured with HCoV-229E spike peptides, sampled after COVID-19 vaccination. Receptor source: a human donor who received a COVID-19 vaccine.

This rearrangement joins TRBV5-4 to TRBJ1-2; D possibly corresponds to TRBD1 (5 bases). Per germline, CDR1 SGHNT and CDR2 YYREEE (reference sequence). CDR3 length: 13 residues. Deletions cut 3 bases from V and 4 bases from J, with 10 bases between. The CDR3 sequence is CASSSSDSYGYTF. CDR3 DNA: TGTGCCAGCAGCTCGTCAGACAGCTATGGCTACACCTTC.

The chain employs TRBV3-1 (or the pseudogene TRBV3-2) and TRBJ2-7; D is ambiguous. This CDR3 comprises 15 residues. Between the trimmed V and J ends, which lost 1 base and 2 bases, there was a span of 12 bases. Germline-derived CDR1 and CDR2 are LGHDT and YNNKEL (reference sequence). The CDR3 is CASSQGLVLTYEQYF. CDR3 DNA sequence: TGTGCCAGCAGCCAAGGACTTGTTCTCACCTACGAGCAGTACTTC.

The chain carries TRBV6-5 and TRBJ1-4; 8 nucleotides align to TRBD1. Germline lookup yields CDR1 MNHEY and CDR2 SVGAGI. The CDR3 runs 14 residues. J was trimmed by 4 bases and V by 6 bases; bases with no gene match: 4. In nucleotides, the CDR3 is TGTGCCAGCAGGCTACAGGGGGATAATGAAAAACTGTTTTTT. The encoded protein is CASRLQGDNEKLFF.

This clone was recorded once. This chain connects TRBV5-1 to TRBJ1-2, with D uncertain. CDR3 length equals 14 residues. The V and J ends lost 0 bases and 7 bases respectively, with 13 bases between them. The germline CDR1 and CDR2 sequences are SGHRS and YFSETQ. CDR3: CASSLAGPTPGYTF. CDR3 DNA: TGCGCCAGCAGCTTGGCTGGGCCTACCCCTGGCTACACCTTC.

The chain has TRBV11-2 and TRBJ2-5, with a possible D match to TRBD1 (6 bases). The CDR3 has 15 residues. Germline V gene sequence: CDR1 SGHAT, CDR2 FQNNGV. V was pared by 2 bases and J by 3 bases, with 13 bases between. DNA for the CDR3: TGTGCCAGCAGCTTAAAAAGGGCAGGGGAAGAGACCCAGTACTTC. It codes for CASSLKRAGEETQYF.

This rearrangement joins TRBV6-5 to TRBJ2-7, with D maybe TRBD1 (5 bases). The length of the CDR3 is 15 residues. Germline V gives CDR1 MNHEY, CDR2 SVGAGI. Trimming took 0 bases from V and 0 from J, leaving 9 bases between them. In DNA, the CDR3 is TGTGCCAGCAGTTACTCGACAGCGAGCTCCTACGAGCAGTACTTC. This translates into CASSYSTASSYEQYF.

The chain carries TRBV5-5 and TRBJ1-6; possible D gene TRBD1, 6 bases. This CDR3 comprises 15 residues. V was shortened by 0 bases and J by 4 bases, with 8 bases between the two germline ends. CDR1 and CDR2 (germline): SGHKS, YYEKEE (reference sequence). The CDR3 spells CASSLEQGYNSPLHF. The CDR3 coding sequence is TGTGCCAGCAGCTTGGAACAGGGTTATAATTCACCCCTCCACTTT.

The chain carries TRBV29-1 and TRBJ2-2; D gene uncertain. Germline assignment: CDR1 SQVTM and CDR2 ANQGSEA. V was cut by 1 base and J by 5 bases, with 8 bases left in between. The length of the CDR3 is 13 residues. CDR3 in DNA: TGCAGCGTTGAAGTTGTTTCGACCGGGGAGCTGTTTTTT. Protein: CSVEVVSTGELFF.

The chain joins TRBV6-5 to TRBJ1-4; D remains unclear. Germline CDR1 reads MNHEY; CDR2 reads SVGAGI. Trimming pared 5 bases from V and 9 bases from J, leaving 16 bases between. This CDR3 has 14 residues. CDR3 residues: CASSTARAGKKLFF. The CDR3 DNA is TGTGCCAGCAGTACCGCCCGTGCGGGGAAAAAACTGTTTTTT.

This clone is medium-sized within its sample. The V and J genes are TRBV7-7 and TRBJ2-1; D tentatively reads TRBD1 or TRBD2 (5 bases each). Germline CDR1 and CDR2: SSHAT and FNYEAQ (reference sequence). This CDR3 contains 16 residues. With 4 bases removed from V and 2 bases from J, the gap between germline ends came to 15 bases. The CDR3 loop reads CASSSGRTIAYNEQFF. CDR3 bases: TGTGCCAGCAGCTCGGGACGGACAATAGCCTACAATGAGCAGTTCTTC.

This chain connects TRBV10-2 to TRBJ2-3, with D uncertain. The CDR3 is 13 amino acids. V was clipped by 5 bases and J by 0 bases, with 6 bases between them. The germline V gene has CDR1 WSHSY and CDR2 SAAADI. The CDR3 protein is CASSLASTDTQYF. CDR3 bases: TGCGCCAGCAGTCTCGCTAGCACAGATACGCAGTATTTT.

This rearrangement joins TRBV5-4 to TRBJ1-1, with D possibly being TRBD1 (5 bases). The V end lost 4 bases, the J end lost 0 bases, and 13 bases lay between the germline ends. Germline CDR1 is SGHNT and CDR2 is YYREEE (reference sequence). CDR3 size: 15 residues. The DNA for the CDR3 is TGTGCCAGCAGCCTCCCGACAGAGATGAACACTGAAGCTTTCTTT. It yields the protein CASSLPTEMNTEAFF.

V and J are TRBV19 and TRBJ1-5, with D perhaps TRBD1 (6 bases). The germline CDR1 and CDR2 sequences are LNHDA and SQIVND (reference sequence). The CDR3 length is 14 residues. Trimming left V 5 bases short and J 2 bases short, with 10 bases between. The CDR3 sequence is CASSQGWGNQPQHF. Written as DNA, the CDR3 is TGTGCCAGTAGTCAGGGGTGGGGCAATCAGCCCCAGCATTTT.

V is TRBV12-3 or TRBV12-4 and J is TRBJ1-5, with a possible D match to TRBD1 (5 bases). This CDR3 region has 13 residues. V was clipped by 5 bases and J by 7 bases, with 12 bases between them. The CDR3 spells CASSTDGGQPQHF. CDR3 nucleotide sequence: TGTGCCAGCAGTACGGACGGGGGGCAGCCCCAGCATTTT.

This clone is a singleton in its sample. The rearrangement uses TRBV6-6 and TRBJ1-5; no reliable D call. Trimming stripped 5 bases from V and 1 base from J, with 12 bases between. This CDR3 contains 15 residues. Germline V gene data show CDR1 as MNHNY and CDR2 as SVGAGI (reference sequence). The CDR3 is CASSVGRVSNQPQHF. CDR3 in DNA: TGTGCCAGCAGTGTGGGGAGGGTCAGCAATCAGCCCCAGCATTTT.

This chain connects TRBV9 to TRBJ2-5; D uncertain. The CDR3 totals 14 residues. With 0 bases removed from V and 5 bases from J, the gap between germline ends came to 11 bases. Germline assignment: CDR1 SGDLS and CDR2 YYNGEE. The CDR3 DNA is TGTGCCAGCAGCGTAGGTGCCGTCAGGGAGACCCAGTACTTC. It yields the protein CASSVGAVRETQYF.

The chain couples TRBV4-1 to TRBJ2-5, with TRBD2 identical over 12 bases. CDR3 size: 17 residues. The germline V gene has CDR1 MGHRA and CDR2 YSYEKL. The V segment lost 1 base and the J segment 7 bases; nucleotides outside the gene matches: 10. As DNA, the CDR3 is TGCGCCAGCAGCCAAGTTACCGGACTAGCGGGGAAGCGGACCCAGTACTTC. This sequence encodes CASSQVTGLAGKRTQYF.

This chain links TRBV29-1 with TRBJ2-7, with a weak D call TRBD1 (5 bases). V lost 6 bases to trimming and J lost 6 bases, with 15 bases between them. Germline CDR1 SQVTM, CDR2 ANQGSEA. The CDR3 consists of 12 residues. The CDR3 DNA sequence: TGCAGCGTCGAACCCAGGCAGGGCGAGCAGTACTTC. Translating gives CSVEPRQGEQYF.

V gene TRBV28 combines with J gene TRBJ1-1; 7 bases align to TRBD1. Trimming removed 7 bases from V and 0 bases from J; junction bases left unmatched: 2. Looked up from germline, CDR1 is MDHEN and CDR2 is SYDVKM. The CDR3 is made up of 13 amino acids. CDR3 sequence (DNA): TGTGCCAGCAAGGGACAGTTGAACACTGAAGCTTTCTTT. Translation: CASKGQLNTEAFF.

The table lists this clone with a few counts. The gene calls are TRBV5-6 and TRBJ1-3; no clear D gene. Trimming took off 4 bases at V and 3 bases at J, with 5 bases between the two ends. This CDR3 region has 12 residues. Germline assignment: CDR1 SGHDT and CDR2 YYEEEE. In DNA, the CDR3 is TGTGCCAGCAGCATCGGTGGAAACACCATATATTTT. As protein: CASSIGGNTIYF.

V is TRBV10-3 and J is TRBJ2-1; possibly TRBD1 for D (6 bases). This CDR3 has 15 residues. CDR1 is ENHRY and CDR2 is SYGVKD in the germline V gene. Trimming left V 3 bases short and J 4 bases short, with 13 bases between. The CDR3 sequence: CAISDGQGSYNEQFF. The CDR3, as DNA: TGTGCCATCAGTGATGGGCAGGGGTCGTACAATGAGCAGTTCTTC.

The V and J genes are TRBV5-1 and TRBJ2-1; D uncertain. CDR3 length: 13 amino acids. Trimming pared 2 bases from V and 8 bases from J, leaving 11 bases between. CDR1 is SGHRS and CDR2 is YFSETQ in the germline V gene. CDR3 protein: CASSLLQRDEQFF. CDR3 sequence (DNA): TGCGCCAGCAGCTTACTCCAACGGGATGAGCAGTTCTTC.

The genes are TRBV7-8 and TRBJ2-7, with TRBD2 matching 12 bases. V lost 5 bases to trimming and J lost 3 bases; unmatched junction nucleotides: 14. CDR1 is SGHVS and CDR2 is FQNEAQ in the germline V gene. The CDR3 is 18 amino acids. CDR3 in amino acids: CASSPVGKVLAGGYEQYF. The CDR3 DNA sequence: TGTGCCAGCAGCCCGGTAGGGAAGGTACTAGCGGGGGGCTACGAGCAGTACTTC.

The chain has TRBV5-6 and TRBJ2-1; 12 bases map to TRBD2. Per the germline V gene, CDR1 is SGHDT and CDR2 is YYEEEE. V lost 4 bases, J lost 6 bases, and 5 bases stayed unmatched. This CDR3 spans 15 amino acids. The CDR3 DNA is TGTGCCAGCAGCCCGGGACTAGCGGGCACCAATGAGCAGTTCTTC. Translating it yields CASSPGLAGTNEQFF.

The chain is built from TRBV10-1 and TRBJ1-1, with 7 bases aligning to TRBD1. The CDR3 has 13 amino acids. Trimming removed 7 bases from V and 1 base from J; junction bases left unmatched: 3. Germline V gives CDR1 WNHNN, CDR2 SYGVQD (reference sequence). The CDR3 DNA reads as TGCGCCAGCAAGGAGGGGGCGAACACTGAAGCTTTCTTT. Translating it yields CASKEGANTEAFF.

A single count supports this clone. CDR3 loop: CASSRVKDSYNEQFF. The CDR3 DNA reads TGTGCCAGCTCTAGGGTCAAGGACTCCTACAATGAGCAGTTCTTC. V is TRBV18 and J is TRBJ2-1; the D is unclear. The CDR3 length is 15 residues. Germline assignment: CDR1 KGHSH and CDR2 LQKENI. V was trimmed by 6 bases and J by 0 bases, leaving 12 bases between them.

V is TRBV19 and J is TRBJ2-1, with TRBD2 identical over 10 bases. This CDR3 contains 14 residues. Trimming removed 0 bases from V and 15 bases from J; junction bases left unmatched: 8. Germline loops: CDR1 LNHDA, CDR2 SQIVND (reference sequence). CDR3 amino acids: CASSIDYSAGGTFF. The CDR3 DNA is TGTGCCAGTAGTATAGACTACTCAGCGGGGGGGACGTTCTTC.

The genes are TRBV27 and TRBJ2-5; a weak D match, TRBD1 (5 bases). In germline, CDR1 is MNHEY, CDR2 SMNVEV (reference sequence). CDR3 length equals 15 residues. With 6 bases removed from V and 1 base from J, the gap between germline ends came to 15 bases. This chain's CDR3 is CASSSTRVPQETQYF. The DNA of the CDR3 is TGTGCCAGCAGCTCGACCAGGGTTCCCCAAGAGACCCAGTACTTC.

The chain employs TRBV5-6 and TRBJ1-4; D ambiguous. Trimming stripped 0 bases from V and 7 bases from J, with 19 bases between. CDR1 is SGHDT and CDR2 is YYEEEE in the germline V gene. The CDR3 covers 17 residues. This chain's CDR3 is CASSLDRGQTRSEKLFF. The CDR3 DNA follows: TGTGCCAGCAGCTTGGATCGCGGCCAGACTAGATCTGAAAAACTGTTTTTT.

The chain carries TRBV11-2 and TRBJ2-1, with 9 positions matching TRBD2. Per germline, CDR1 SGHAT and CDR2 FQNNGV. The CDR3 runs to 16 residues. Germline trimming cut 6 bases from V and 7 bases from J; bases unmatched to any gene: 13. DNA of the CDR3: TGTGCCAGCAGGCTAATGCGGGAGGGCCTAGGAAATGAGCAGTTCTTC. It encodes CASRLMREGLGNEQFF.

This clone turned up a few times. V gene TRBV6-6 combines with J gene TRBJ2-2, with D hard to call. The CDR3 consists of 12 residues. The V end was cut by 7 bases, the J end by 1 base, with 4 bases between. Germline-derived CDR1 and CDR2 are MNHNY and SVGAGI (reference sequence). The CDR3 coding sequence is TGTGCCAGCAAGAAGAACACCGGGGAGCTGTTTTTT. Encoded protein: CASKKNTGELFF.

The chain couples TRBV4-1 to TRBJ2-5; 10 nucleotides align to TRBD2. CDR3 length: 15 amino acids. Germline V gene lookup returns CDR1 MGHRA and CDR2 YSYEKL. After removal of 5 bases from V and 2 bases from J, the junction contained 5 bases not matched to a gene. Written as DNA, the CDR3 is TGCGCCAGCAGCTTAGCGGGGGGCATACAAGAGACCCAGTACTTC. Its translation: CASSLAGGIQETQYF.